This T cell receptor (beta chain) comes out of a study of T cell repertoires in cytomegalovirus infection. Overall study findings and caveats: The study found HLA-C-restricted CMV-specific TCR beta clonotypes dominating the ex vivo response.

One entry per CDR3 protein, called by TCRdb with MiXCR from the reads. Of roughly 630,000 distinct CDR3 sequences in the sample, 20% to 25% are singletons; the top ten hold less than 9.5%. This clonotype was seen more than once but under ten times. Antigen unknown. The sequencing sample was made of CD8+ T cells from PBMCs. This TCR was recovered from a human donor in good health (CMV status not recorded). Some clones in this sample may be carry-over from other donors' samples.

This chain's CDR3 is CSVEAPGQGKTQYF. The CDR3 coding sequence is TGCAGCGTTGAAGCACCGGGACAGGGGAAGACCCAGTACTTC. The chain links TRBV29-1 to TRBJ2-5, with 10 bases aligning to TRBD1. V dropped 1 base and J dropped 6; count of bases not matched to a gene: 5. The CDR3 is 14 amino acids. Germline CDR1 and CDR2: SQVTM and ANQGSEA.